The 16 T cell receptor beta chains in this list originate from one sample, sequenced in a study of T cell repertoires in cytomegalovirus infection. TCRdb passed the reads through MiXCR, listing each CDR3 protein once. The table lists around 120,000 distinct CDR3 sequences, less than 9.5% of them singletons, with around 10% in the top ten. The specimen was PBMCs. The receptors stem from a human donor in good health (CMV status not recorded). Some clones in this sample may be carry-over from other donors' samples.

This clonotype has ten or more counts. V gene TRBV5-1 combines with J gene TRBJ1-1; 9 bases align to TRBD1. Unmatched junction bases numbered 12, after V lost 2 bases and J lost 7 bases. This CDR3 has 16 amino acids. Germline-derived CDR1 and CDR2 are SGHRS and YFSETQ. CDR3 DNA sequence: TGCGCCAGCAGCTTCGGGACAGGGAGGGGAGGTGGTGAAGCTTTCTTT. Its translation is CASSFGTGRGGGEAFF. The entire variable domain, with the rest obtained from reference TRBV5-1 and TRBJ1-1, is as follows: KAGVTQTPRYLIKTRGQQVTLSCSPISGHRSVSWYQQTPGQGLQFLFEYFSETQRNKGNFPGRFSGRQFSNSRSEMNVSTLELGDSALYLCASSFGTGRGGGEAFFGQGTRLTVV.

This clonotype was seen many times. The V gene is TRBV6-1, the J gene TRBJ1-1, with a weak D call TRBD1 (5 bases). This CDR3 has 14 residues. CDR1 is MNHNS and CDR2 is SASEGT in the germline V gene. V shed 7 bases and J shed 1 base, with 13 bases lying between them. The CDR3 DNA is TGTGCCAGCACTCCCGACAGAGGGAACACTGAAGCTTTCTTT. It encodes CASTPDRGNTEAFF.

This clonotype appeared many times. The rearrangement joins TRBV7-9 to TRBJ2-2; no definite D call. The germline CDR1 and CDR2 sequences are SEHNR and FQNEAQ (reference sequence). The CDR3 covers 11 residues. The V gene lost 3 bases and the J gene lost 6 bases, with 2 bases spanning the gap. CDR3 amino acids: CASSFPGELFF. The CDR3 DNA reads as TGTGCCAGCAGCTTCCCCGGGGAGCTGTTTTTT. The full variable domain, in which reference TRBV7-9 and TRBJ2-2 provide the parts outside the CDR3, is DTGVSQNPRHKITKRGQNVTFRCDPISEHNRLYWYRQTLGQGPEFLTYFQNEAQLEKSRLLSDRFSAERPKGSFSTLEIQRTEQGDSAMYLCASSFPGELFFGEGSRLTVL.

The chain is built from TRBV20-1 and TRBJ2-2; TRBD2 is a possible D gene (7 bases). The germline V gene has CDR1 DFQATT and CDR2 SNEGSKA (reference sequence). The CDR3 is 16 amino acids. V was shortened by 4 bases and J by 4 bases, with 19 bases between the two germline ends. CDR3 in DNA: TGCAGTGCTATGTCCGCCGGGGGGCGCAGCACCGGGGAGCTGTTTTTT. It encodes CSAMSAGGRSTGELFF.

The V and J genes are TRBV20-1 and TRBJ2-3; D remains ambiguous. The germline CDR1 and CDR2 sequences are DFQATT and SNEGSKA (reference sequence). The CDR3 contains 11 residues. V was pared by 6 bases and J by 2 bases, with 6 bases between. This CDR3 is CSAQDTDTQYF. The CDR3, as DNA: TGCAGTGCCCAAGACACAGATACGCAGTATTTT.

This clonotype was detected many times. J is TRBJ2-3 and V is TRBV11-2; D may be TRBD2 (6 bases). The CDR3 loop spans 15 amino acids. Germline-derived CDR1 and CDR2 are SGHAT and FQNNGV. The ends were cut back, 3 bases at V and 3 bases at J, with 13 bases in the middle. In DNA, the CDR3 is TGTGCCAGCAGCTTTAAGACCCGGGGGACAGATACGCAGTATTTT. Amino acid sequence: CASSFKTRGTDTQYF.

This clonotype was observed many times. V gene TRBV7-9 combines with J gene TRBJ1-1; TRBD1 matches at 9 bases. This CDR3 is 16 amino acids long. CDR1 is SEHNR, CDR2 FQNEAQ, per germline (reference sequence). J gave up 6 bases and V 4 bases, and 12 bases lay outside the gene matches. The CDR3 sequence: CASSSENRGREAEAFF. CDR3 DNA sequence: TGTGCCAGCAGCTCTGAAAACAGGGGGCGCGAGGCTGAAGCTTTCTTT.

Many counts were recorded for this clonotype. The chain has TRBV7-8 and TRBJ1-2; D unclear. Germline V lookup: CDR1 SGHVS, CDR2 FQNEAQ. V dropped 2 bases and J dropped 5 bases, with 18 bases sitting between them. The CDR3 covers 16 residues. The CDR3 coding sequence is TGTGCCAGCAGCTTAACCGGGTTTCCAACCATATATGGCTACACCTTC. Translating it yields CASSLTGFPTIYGYTF.

The chain carries TRBV9 and TRBJ1-1, with TRBD1 as a possible D gene (6 bases). Germline-derived CDR1 and CDR2 are SGDLS and YYNGEE. V dropped 4 bases and J dropped 4 bases, with 11 bases sitting between them. CDR3 length: 13 residues. CDR3 residues: CASSLTGFTEAFF. In DNA form, the CDR3 reads TGTGCCAGCAGCCTAACAGGGTTCACTGAAGCTTTCTTT.

The genes are TRBV10-3 and TRBJ2-1; TRBD2 aligns across 13 bases. Germline V CDR1 and CDR2: ENHRY, SYGVKD. The CDR3 contains 14 residues. With V trimmed by 6 bases and J by 8 bases, 4 bases remained unmatched. The CDR3 reads CAISEGTSGDEQFF. The CDR3 nucleotides read TGTGCCATCAGCGAGGGGACTAGCGGGGATGAGCAGTTCTTC.

This clonotype was seen at least ten times. This rearrangement joins TRBV7-2 to TRBJ1-6, with 9 bases lining up with TRBD1. CDR3 length: 15 amino acids. Germline V CDR1 and CDR2: SGHTA, FQGNSA. V dropped 5 bases and J dropped 9; count of bases not matched to a gene: 8. The CDR3 sequence is CASSPGTGRVSPLHF. CDR3 DNA: TGTGCCAGCAGCCCGGGGACAGGGAGGGTTTCACCCCTCCACTTT.

This clonotype has a count of ten or more. The rearrangement uses TRBV7-9 and TRBJ2-2; D is unresolved. Between the trimmed V and J ends, which lost 5 bases and 2 bases, there was a span of 9 bases. The CDR3 extends over 14 amino acids. Germline CDR1 reads SEHNR; CDR2 reads FQNEAQ (reference sequence). DNA of the CDR3: TGTGCCAGCAGCCTACCGTCCAACACCGGGGAGCTGTTTTTT. Protein sequence: CASSLPSNTGELFF. The full variable domain, completed using reference TRBV7-9 and TRBJ2-2, is DTGVSQNPRHKITKRGQNVTFRCDPISEHNRLYWYRQTLGQGPEFLTYFQNEAQLEKSRLLSDRFSAERPKGSFSTLEIQRTEQGDSAMYLCASSLPSNTGELFFGEGSRLTVL.

The table lists this clonotype with many counts. The chain is built from TRBV7-2 and TRBJ1-1; no definite D call. The germline CDR1 and CDR2 sequences are SGHTA and FQGNSA. Trimming took off 5 bases at V and 6 bases at J, with 13 bases between the two ends. The CDR3 spans 13 residues. The CDR3 here is CASSPGPDPEAFF. The DNA for the CDR3 is TGTGCCAGCAGCCCAGGACCCGACCCTGAAGCTTTCTTT.

This clonotype was detected ten times or more. V is TRBV7-9 and J is TRBJ2-7, with 12 bases lining up with TRBD1. Trimming at V came to 2 bases and at J to 7 bases, leaving 6 bases not matched to a gene. The germline CDR1 and CDR2 sequences are SEHNR and FQNEAQ (reference sequence). This CDR3 comprises 15 residues. CDR3 bases: TGTGCCAGCAGCTTAATACGGGACAGGGGGCAAGAGCAGTACTTC. It encodes CASSLIRDRGQEQYF.

This clonotype was recorded many times. The chain is built from TRBV12-3 or TRBV12-4 and TRBJ1-2, with D possibly being TRBD1 (5 bases). The CDR3 spans 12 residues. Deletions cut 8 bases from V and 6 bases from J, with 13 bases between. The CDR3 DNA reads TGTGCCAGCGGGCAGGGTAAACATGGCTACACCTTC. Encoded protein: CASGQGKHGYTF.

Comments on this clonotype: This may arise from a read error, as a much more abundant clone is one base away. The rearrangement links TRBV20-1 to TRBJ1-2; TRBD1 matches 8 bases. V trimming: 0 bases; J trimming: 7 bases; junction bases outside the gene matches: 16. The length of the CDR3 is 17 residues. CDR1 is DFQATT, CDR2 SNEGSKA, per germline (reference sequence). The chain's CDR3 is CSARDMGQVAFGGGYTF. The CDR3 DNA is TGCAGTGCTAGAGATATGGGACAGGTGGCGTTCGGTGGTGGCTACACCTTC.